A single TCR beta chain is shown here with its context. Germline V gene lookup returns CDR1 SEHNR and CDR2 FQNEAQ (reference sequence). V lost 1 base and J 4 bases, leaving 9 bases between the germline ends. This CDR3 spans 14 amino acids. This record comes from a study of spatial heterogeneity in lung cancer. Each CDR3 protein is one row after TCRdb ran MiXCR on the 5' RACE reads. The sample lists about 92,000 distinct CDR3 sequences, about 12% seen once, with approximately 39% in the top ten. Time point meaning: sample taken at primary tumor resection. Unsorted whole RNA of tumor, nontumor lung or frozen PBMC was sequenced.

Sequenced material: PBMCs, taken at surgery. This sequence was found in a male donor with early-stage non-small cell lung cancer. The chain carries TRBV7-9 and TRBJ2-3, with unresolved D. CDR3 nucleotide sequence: TGTGCCAGCAGCTTAGTTCCACTCGCAGATACGCAGTATTTT. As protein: CASSLVPLADTQYF.